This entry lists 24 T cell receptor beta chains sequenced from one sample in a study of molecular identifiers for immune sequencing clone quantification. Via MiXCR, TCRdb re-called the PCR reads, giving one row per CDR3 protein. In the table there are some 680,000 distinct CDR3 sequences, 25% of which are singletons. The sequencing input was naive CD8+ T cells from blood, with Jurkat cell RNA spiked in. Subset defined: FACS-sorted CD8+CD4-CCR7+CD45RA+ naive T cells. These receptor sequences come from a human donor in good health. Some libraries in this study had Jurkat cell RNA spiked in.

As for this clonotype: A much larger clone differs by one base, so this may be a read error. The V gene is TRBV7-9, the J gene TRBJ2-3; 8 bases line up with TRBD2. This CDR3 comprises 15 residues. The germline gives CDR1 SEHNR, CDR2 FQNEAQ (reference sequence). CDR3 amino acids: CASSSAGDYADAQYF. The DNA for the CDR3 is TGTGCCAGCAGCTCAGCGGGGGACTACGCAGATGCGCAGTATTTT.

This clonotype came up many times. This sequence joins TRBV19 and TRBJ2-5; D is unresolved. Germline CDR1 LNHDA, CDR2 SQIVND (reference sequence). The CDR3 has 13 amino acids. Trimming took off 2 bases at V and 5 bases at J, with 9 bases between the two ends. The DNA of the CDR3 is TGTGCCAGTAGTATATCCAGCTATGAGACCCAGTACTTC. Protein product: CASSISSYETQYF.

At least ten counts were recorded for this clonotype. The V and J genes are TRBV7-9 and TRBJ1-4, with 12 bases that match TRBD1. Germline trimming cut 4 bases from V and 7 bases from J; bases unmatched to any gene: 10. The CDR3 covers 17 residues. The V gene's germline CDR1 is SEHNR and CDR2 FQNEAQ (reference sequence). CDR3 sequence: CASSSRDRGRDAEKLFF. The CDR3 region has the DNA TGTGCCAGCAGCTCCCGGGACAGGGGGCGCGACGCTGAAAAACTGTTTTTT.

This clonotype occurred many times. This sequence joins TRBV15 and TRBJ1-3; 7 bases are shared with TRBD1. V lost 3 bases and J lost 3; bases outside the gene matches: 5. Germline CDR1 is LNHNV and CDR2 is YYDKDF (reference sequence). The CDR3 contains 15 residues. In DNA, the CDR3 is TGTGCCACCAGCAGCGTAGGGGGCCTTGGAAACACCATATATTTT. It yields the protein CATSSVGGLGNTIYF. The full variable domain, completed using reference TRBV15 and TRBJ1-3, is DAMVIQNPRYQVTQFGKPVTLSCSQTLNHNVMYWYQQKSSQAPKLLFHYYDKDFNNEADTPDNFQSRRPNTSFCFLDIRSPGLGDTAMYLCATSSVGGLGNTIYFGEGSWLTVV.

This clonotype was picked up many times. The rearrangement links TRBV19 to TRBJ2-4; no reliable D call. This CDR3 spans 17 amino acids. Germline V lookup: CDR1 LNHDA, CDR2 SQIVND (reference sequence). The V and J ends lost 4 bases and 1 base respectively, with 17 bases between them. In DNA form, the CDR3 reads TGTGCCAGTAGTACCCAGGAACAACTATTCGCCAAAAACATTCAGTACTTC. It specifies CASSTQEQLFAKNIQYF.

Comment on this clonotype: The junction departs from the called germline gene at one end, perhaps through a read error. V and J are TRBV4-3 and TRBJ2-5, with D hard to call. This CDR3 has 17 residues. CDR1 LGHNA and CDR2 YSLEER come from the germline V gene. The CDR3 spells CASSQDRSMVRQEAQYF. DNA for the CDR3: TGCGCCAGCAGCCAAGACAGATCCATGGTTAGACAAGAGGCCCAGTACTTC.

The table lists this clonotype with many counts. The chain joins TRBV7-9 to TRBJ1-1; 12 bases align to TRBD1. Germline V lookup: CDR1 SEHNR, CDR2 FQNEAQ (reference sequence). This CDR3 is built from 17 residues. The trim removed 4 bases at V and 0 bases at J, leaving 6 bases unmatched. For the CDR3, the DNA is TGTGCCAGCAGCTCCCGGGACAGGGGGCTCCTGAACACTGAAGCTTTCTTT. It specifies CASSSRDRGLLNTEAFF.

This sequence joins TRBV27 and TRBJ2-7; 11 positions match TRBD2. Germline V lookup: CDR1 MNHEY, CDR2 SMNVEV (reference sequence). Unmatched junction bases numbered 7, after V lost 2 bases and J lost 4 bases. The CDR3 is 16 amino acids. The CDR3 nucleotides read TGTGCCAGCAGTTTAGCGCTAGCGGGGGGAGGGTACGAGCAGTACTTC. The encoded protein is CASSLALAGGGYEQYF.

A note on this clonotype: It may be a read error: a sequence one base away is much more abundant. The CDR3 loop reads CASSLMAGYNEHFF. DNA of the CDR3: TGTGCCAGCAGCCTTATGGCGGGGTACAATGAGCATTTCTTC. V gene TRBV7-6 combines with J gene TRBJ2-1, with a tentative D call TRBD2 (6 bases). This CDR3 contains 14 residues. Germline assignment: CDR1 SGHVS and CDR2 FNYEAQ.

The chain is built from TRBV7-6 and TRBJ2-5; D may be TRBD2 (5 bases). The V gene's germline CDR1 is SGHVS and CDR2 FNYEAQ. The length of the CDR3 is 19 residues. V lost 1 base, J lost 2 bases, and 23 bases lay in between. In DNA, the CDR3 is TGTGCCAGCAGCTTAGGTTTTTATCTTCAGGTTGGGGAGCAAGAGACCCAGTACTTC. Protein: CASSLGFYLQVGEQETQYF.

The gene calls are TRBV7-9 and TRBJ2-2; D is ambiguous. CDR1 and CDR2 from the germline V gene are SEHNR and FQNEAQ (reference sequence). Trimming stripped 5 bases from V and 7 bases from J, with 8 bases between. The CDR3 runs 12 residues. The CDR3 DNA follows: TGTGCCAGCAGCACGGCTGGCGGGGAGCTGTTTTTT. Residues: CASSTAGGELFF.

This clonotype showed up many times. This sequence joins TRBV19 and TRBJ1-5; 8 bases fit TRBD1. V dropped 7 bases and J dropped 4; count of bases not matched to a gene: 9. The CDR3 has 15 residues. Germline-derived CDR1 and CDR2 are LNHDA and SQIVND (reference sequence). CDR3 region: CASTPGTGPNQPQHF. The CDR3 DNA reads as TGTGCCAGTACCCCAGGGACAGGCCCAAATCAGCCCCAGCATTTT.

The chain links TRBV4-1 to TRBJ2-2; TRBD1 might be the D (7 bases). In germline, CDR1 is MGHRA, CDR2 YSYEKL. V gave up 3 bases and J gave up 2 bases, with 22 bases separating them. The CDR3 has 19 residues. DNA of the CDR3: TGCGCCAGCAGCCATCTGGTATACACAGGGGAGGAAAACACCGGGGAGCTGTTTTTT. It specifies CASSHLVYTGEENTGELFF.

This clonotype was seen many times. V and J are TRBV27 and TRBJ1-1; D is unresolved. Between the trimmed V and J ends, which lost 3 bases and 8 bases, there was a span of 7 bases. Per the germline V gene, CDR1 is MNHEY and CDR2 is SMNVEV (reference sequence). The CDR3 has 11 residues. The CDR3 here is CASSFGYEAFF. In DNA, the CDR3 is TGTGCCAGCAGTTTCGGCTACGAAGCTTTCTTT.

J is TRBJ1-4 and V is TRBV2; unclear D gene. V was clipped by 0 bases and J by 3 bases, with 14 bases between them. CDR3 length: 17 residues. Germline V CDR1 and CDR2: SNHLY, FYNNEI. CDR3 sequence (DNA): TGTGCCAGCAGTGAAGCGCTTGGGCAGGACCCTAATGAAAAACTGTTTTTT. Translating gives CASSEALGQDPNEKLFF. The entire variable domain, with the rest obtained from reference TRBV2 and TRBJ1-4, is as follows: EPEVTQTPSHQVTQMGQEVILRCVPISNHLYFYWYRQILGQKVEFLVSFYNNEISEKSEIFDDQFSVERPDGSNFTLKIRSTKLEDSAMYFCASSEALGQDPNEKLFFGSGTQLSVL.

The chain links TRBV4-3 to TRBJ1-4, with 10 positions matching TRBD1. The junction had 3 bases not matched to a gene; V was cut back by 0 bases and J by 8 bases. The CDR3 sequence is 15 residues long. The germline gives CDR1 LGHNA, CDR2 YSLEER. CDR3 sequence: CASSQDRDRGEKLFF. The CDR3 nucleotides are TGCGCCAGCAGCCAAGATCGGGACAGGGGCGAAAAACTGTTTTTT.

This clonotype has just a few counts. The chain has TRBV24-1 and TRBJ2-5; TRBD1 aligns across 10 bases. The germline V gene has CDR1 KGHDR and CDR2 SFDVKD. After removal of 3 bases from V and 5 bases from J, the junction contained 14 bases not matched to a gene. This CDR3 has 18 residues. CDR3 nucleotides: TGTGCCACCAGTGATAACCGAGACAGGGGGCCCCACCGGGAGACCCAGTACTTC. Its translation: CATSDNRDRGPHRETQYF.

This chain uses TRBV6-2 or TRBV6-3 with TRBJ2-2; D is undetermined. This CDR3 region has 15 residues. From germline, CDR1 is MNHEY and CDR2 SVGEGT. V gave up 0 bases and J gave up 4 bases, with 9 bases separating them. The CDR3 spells CASSYSPSCTGELFF. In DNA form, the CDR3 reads TGTGCCAGCAGTTACTCGCCTTCTTGCACCGGGGAGCTGTTTTTT.

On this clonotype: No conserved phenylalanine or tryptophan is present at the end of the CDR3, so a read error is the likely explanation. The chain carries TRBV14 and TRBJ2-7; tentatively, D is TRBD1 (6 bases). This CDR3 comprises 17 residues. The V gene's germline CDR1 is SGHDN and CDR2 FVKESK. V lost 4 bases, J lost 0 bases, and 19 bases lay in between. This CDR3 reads CASSPWGDRPSSYEQYL. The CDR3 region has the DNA TGTGCCAGCAGCCCCTGGGGTGACAGGCCGAGCTCCTACGAGCAGTACCTC.

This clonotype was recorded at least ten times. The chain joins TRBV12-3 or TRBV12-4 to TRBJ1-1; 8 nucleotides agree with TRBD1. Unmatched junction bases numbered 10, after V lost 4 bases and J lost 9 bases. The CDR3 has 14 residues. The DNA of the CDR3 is TGTGCCAGCAGTTCCGCCGACAGGGGAGTTAAAGCTTTCTTT. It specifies CASSSADRGVKAFF.

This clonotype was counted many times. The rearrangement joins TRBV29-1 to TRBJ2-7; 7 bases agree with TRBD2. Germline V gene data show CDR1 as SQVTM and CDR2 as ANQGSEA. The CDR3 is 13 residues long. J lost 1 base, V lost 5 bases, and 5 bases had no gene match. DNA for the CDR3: TGCAGCGTTATAGGGAGGGGATCCTACGAGCAGTACTTC. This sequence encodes CSVIGRGSYEQYF.

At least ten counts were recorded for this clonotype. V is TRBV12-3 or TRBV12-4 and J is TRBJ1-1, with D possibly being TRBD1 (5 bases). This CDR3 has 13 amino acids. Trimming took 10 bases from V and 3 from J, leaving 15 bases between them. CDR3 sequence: CAITGDYHTEAFF. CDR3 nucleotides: TGTGCCATCACGGGGGATTATCACACTGAAGCTTTCTTT.

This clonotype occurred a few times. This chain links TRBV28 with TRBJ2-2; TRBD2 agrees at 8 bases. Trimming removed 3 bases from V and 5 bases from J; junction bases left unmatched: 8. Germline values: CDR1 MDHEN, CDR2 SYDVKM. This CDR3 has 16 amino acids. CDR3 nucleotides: TGTGCCAGCAGTTTGGCGAGCGGGAGAGGTACCGGGGAGCTGTTTTTT. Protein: CASSLASGRGTGELFF.

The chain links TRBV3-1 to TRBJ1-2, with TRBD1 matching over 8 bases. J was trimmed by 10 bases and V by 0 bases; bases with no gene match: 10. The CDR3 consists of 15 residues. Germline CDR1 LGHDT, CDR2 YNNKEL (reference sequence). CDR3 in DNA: TGTGCCAGCAGCCAAGACCTAGGACAGGGAGCTGACTACACCTTC. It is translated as CASSQDLGQGADYTF.